This T cell receptor (beta chain) was sequenced during a study of shared clonotypes between healthy human individuals (dated by TCRdb to 2020 to 2021). Regarding the study in general: The cohort included three men and two women between 18 and 49 years of age. Each donor's leukapheresis produced roughly between roughly 0.85 and 10 billion PBMCs. To increase sequencing depth and limit assay-specific biases, different laboratories used diverse techniques to prepare libraries and sequence TCR repertoires. For each donor, CD4 naive and CD4 memory were each given three plates, CD8 naive was given two plates, and CD8 memory was given one plate. Blood TCR repertoires of about 5 healthy adults were deeply sequenced to estimate repertoire size and the extent of clonotype sharing between individuals. The full study reports these points: The genetic and exposure-history diversity represented was limited by the small number of donors. Based on pairwise subsampling, the degree of clonotype sharing among donors was expected to be affected by sequencing depth. Sampling was limited to blood, and TCR repertoires in tissue likely differ from TCR repertoires in blood. Larger estimated clonotype richness was generally found for naive subsets than for memory subsets. When a few donors were compared, the shared fraction of clonotypes was around 5.1% for naive CD4, approximately 3.5% for naive CD8, 2% to 2.5% for memory CD4, and 0.4% for memory CD8. Higher generation probabilities were observed for clonotypes shared by all four sorted-subset donors than for non-shared clonotypes. Rarefaction of sorted-subset datasets indicated incomplete sequencing despite the large sequencing depth.

Using the deep immunoSEQ assay, multiplex PCR amplified TCR CDR3 regions from genomic DNA. Extracted genomic DNA from each cell subset was spread evenly across all wells of several immunoSEQ 96-well plates, with each plate serving as a replicate. For sorted subsets, each replicate PCR was loaded with roughly 0.2 ug genomic DNA, equivalent to about 33,000 T cell genomes. Purified libraries were quantified with a Qubit 3.0 fluorometer, sized on a Bioanalyzer 2100, and re-quantified with the KAPA Library Quantification kit. Every immunoSEQ 96-well plate was sequenced on a separate single-read 150-cycle Illumina NextSeq 550 flow cell. The paper's processing steps were these. Because the immunoSEQ output included only junctional sequences and no quality scores, the filtering could not be the same as the filtering used for full-length reads. To assign V/J genes and CDR3, sequences were annotated against IMGT germline references using PyIR, a Python wrapper for IgBLAST v1.9. Reads were removed for weak V/J assignments (E-value above 1e-6), missing CDR3, stop codons, out-of-frame junctions, or ambiguous translated residues. V3J clonotypes were defined as sequences sharing an identical inferred V gene, J gene, and CDR3 amino acid sequence. Percentage overlap between repertoires was calculated by dividing the number of shared unique clonotypes by the size of the smaller repertoire. Richness of each repertoire was evaluated using RTK rarefaction, the Chao1 estimator, and Recon v2.1 estimates of unobserved clonotypes. OLGA was used to compute generation probabilities for all TCRbeta clonotypes that the gDNA method yielded from a handful of donors. The table was pulled from immuneACCESS by TCRdb, which kept in-frame rearrangements only. Such tables lose some clones; where checked, under half of the loss comes from unresolved V genes, and the rest has no known cause. Clonal size and the V and J genes are those of that table, whereas D and trimming came from the DNA. The sample table shows about a million clones, and around 77% are seen once. 0.89% of the sample goes to the ten largest clones.

As regards this clone: The antigen it recognizes is unknown. The input lacks base qualities; no much larger clone sits a single base away.

From V the trimming removes 4 bases and from J it removes 1 base, while the gene matches leave 6 bases of the junction unaccounted for. The CDR3 numbers 15 residues from cysteine through phenylalanine. This entry keeps only the CDR3 DNA: 45 bases, framed from base 1. CDR1 MGHRA and CDR2 YSYEKL are derived from the germline V gene. The donors were healthy, HIV-negative adults with no recently reported acute infections or vaccinations. Every donor was a Caucasian adult residing in Nashville, Tennessee, USA. CD4+ T cells were enriched by magnetic negative selection, after which naive cells were positively selected on CD45RA and the negative fraction was taken as the memory subset. After blood collection by leukapheresis, PBMCs were isolated using Ficoll-Histopaque density gradient centrifugation and then cryopreserved in the vapor phase of liquid nitrogen. Purity and quantity of every magnetically sorted T cell population were checked by analytical flow cytometry. Genomic DNA was isolated from every sorted fraction and measured by UV absorbance on a Nanodrop 2000c.

Source material: memory CD4+ T cells from PBMCs. The sample's cell subset or site label, in plain terms: CD45RA-negative fraction. This sequence was found in a man between 18 and 29 years old in good health. Some clones in this sample may be carry-over from other donors' samples. The sequence joins TRBV4-1 to TRBJ2-5, with 7 central nucleotides matching TRBD2. The CDR3 here reads CASSPSGTSQETQYF. The DNA is TGCGCCAGCAGCCCCAGCGGGACCTCCCAAGAGACCCAGTACTTC.